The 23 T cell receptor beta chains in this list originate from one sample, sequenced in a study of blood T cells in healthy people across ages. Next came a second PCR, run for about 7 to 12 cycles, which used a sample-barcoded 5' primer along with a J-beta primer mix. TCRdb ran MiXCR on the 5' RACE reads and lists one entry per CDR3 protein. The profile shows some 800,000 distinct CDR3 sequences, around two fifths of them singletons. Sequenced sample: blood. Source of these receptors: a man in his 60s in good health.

The DNA of the CDR3 is TGTGCCAGCACCGAAGCGGGGAGGAGCACAGATACGCAGTATTTT. Its translation: CASTEAGRSTDTQYF. This chain uses TRBV6-6 with TRBJ2-3, with 7 bases fitting TRBD2. V gave up 7 bases and J gave up 0 bases; unmatched junction bases: 7. The CDR3 loop spans 15 amino acids. The germline V gene has CDR1 MNHNY and CDR2 SVGAGI (reference sequence).

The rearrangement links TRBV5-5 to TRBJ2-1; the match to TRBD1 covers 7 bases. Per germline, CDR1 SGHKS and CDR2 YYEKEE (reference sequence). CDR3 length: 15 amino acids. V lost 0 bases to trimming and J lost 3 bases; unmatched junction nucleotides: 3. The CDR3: CASSLDGTDYNEQFF. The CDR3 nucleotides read TGTGCCAGCAGCTTGGACGGGACAGACTACAATGAGCAGTTCTTC.

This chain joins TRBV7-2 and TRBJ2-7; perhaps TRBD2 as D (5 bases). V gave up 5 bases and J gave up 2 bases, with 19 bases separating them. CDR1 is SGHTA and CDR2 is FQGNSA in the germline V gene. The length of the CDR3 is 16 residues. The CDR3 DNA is TGTGCCAGCAGCGCCCGAGGGTGGGTACTAACCTACGAGCAGTACTTC. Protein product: CASSARGWVLTYEQYF.

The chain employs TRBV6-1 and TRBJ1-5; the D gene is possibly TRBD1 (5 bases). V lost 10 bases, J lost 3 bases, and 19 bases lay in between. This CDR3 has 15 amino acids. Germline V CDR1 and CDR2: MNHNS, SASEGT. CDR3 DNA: TGTGCCACCAAAAGAGCCCAGGGACCCAATCAGCCCCAGCATTTT. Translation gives CATKRAQGPNQPQHF.

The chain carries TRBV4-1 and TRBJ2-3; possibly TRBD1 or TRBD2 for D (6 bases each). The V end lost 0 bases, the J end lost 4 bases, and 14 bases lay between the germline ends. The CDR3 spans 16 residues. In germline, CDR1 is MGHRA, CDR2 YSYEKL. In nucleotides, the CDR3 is TGCGCCAGCAGCCAAGATCCAGCAGGGGAGGCAGATACGCAGTATTTT. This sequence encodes CASSQDPAGEADTQYF.

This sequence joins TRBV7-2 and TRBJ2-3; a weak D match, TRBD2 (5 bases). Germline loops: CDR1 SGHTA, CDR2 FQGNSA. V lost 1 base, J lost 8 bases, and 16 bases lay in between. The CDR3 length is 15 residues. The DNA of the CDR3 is TGTGCCAGCAGCTTAGGAGGGTTGGGTTCAGGTACGCAGTATTTT. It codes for CASSLGGLGSGTQYF.

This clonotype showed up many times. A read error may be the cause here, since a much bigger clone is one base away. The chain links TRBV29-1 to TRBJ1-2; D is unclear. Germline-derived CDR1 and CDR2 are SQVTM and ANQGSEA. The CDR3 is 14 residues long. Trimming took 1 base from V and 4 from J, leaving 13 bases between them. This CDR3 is CSVEGCETTYGYTF. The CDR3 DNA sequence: TGCAGCGTTGAAGGATGTGAGACCACCTATGGCTACACCTTC.

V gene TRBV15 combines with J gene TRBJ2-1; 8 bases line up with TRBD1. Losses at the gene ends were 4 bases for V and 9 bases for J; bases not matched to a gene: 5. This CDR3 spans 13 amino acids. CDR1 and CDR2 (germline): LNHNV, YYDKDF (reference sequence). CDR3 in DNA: TGTGCCACCAGCACCTGGACAGGGAGTGAGCAGTTCTTC. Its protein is CATSTWTGSEQFF.

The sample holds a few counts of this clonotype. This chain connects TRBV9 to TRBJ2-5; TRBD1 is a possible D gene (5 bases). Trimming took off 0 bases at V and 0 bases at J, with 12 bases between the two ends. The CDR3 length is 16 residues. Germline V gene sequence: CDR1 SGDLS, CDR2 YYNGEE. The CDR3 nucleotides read TGTGCCAGCAGCGTAGCTTGGGCAGGGAACCAAGAGACCCAGTACTTC. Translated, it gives CASSVAWAGNQETQYF.

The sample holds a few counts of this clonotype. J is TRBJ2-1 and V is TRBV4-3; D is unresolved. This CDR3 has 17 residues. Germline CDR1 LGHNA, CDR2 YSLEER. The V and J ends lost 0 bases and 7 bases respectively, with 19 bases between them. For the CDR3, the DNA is TGCGCCAGCAGCCAAGAAGGATCCAGTAGCCGTACAAATGAGCAGTTCTTC. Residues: CASSQEGSSSRTNEQFF.

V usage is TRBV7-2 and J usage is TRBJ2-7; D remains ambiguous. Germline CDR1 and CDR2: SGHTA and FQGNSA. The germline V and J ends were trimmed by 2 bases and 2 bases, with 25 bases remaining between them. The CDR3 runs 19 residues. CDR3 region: CASSLKGTIGPQKAYEQYF. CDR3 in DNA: TGTGCCAGCAGCTTAAAAGGAACGATCGGACCCCAAAAGGCCTACGAGCAGTACTTC.

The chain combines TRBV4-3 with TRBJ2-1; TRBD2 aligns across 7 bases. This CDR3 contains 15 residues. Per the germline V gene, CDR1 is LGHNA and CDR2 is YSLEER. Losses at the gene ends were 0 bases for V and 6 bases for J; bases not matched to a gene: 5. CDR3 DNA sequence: TGCGCCAGCAGCCAAGACCGACTAGCCAGCAATGAGCAGTTCTTC. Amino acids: CASSQDRLASNEQFF.

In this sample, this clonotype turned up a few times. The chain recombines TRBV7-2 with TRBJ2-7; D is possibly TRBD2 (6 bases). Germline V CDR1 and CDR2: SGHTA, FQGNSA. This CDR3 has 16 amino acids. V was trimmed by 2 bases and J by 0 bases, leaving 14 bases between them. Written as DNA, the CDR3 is TGTGCCAGCAGCTTACAAGGGGCGGGGCTCTCCTACGAGCAGTACTTC. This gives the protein CASSLQGAGLSYEQYF.

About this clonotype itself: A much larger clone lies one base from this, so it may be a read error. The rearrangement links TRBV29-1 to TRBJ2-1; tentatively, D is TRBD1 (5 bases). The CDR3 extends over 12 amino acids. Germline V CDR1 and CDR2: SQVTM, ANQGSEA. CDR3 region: CSVVQGYDEQFF. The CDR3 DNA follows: TGCAGCGTTGTCCAGGGCTACGATGAGCAGTTCTTC.

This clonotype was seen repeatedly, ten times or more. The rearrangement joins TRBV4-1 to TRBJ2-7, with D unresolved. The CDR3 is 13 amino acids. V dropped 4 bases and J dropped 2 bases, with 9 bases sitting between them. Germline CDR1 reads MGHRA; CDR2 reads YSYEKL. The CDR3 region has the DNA TGCGCCAGCAGCCTAGGGCCGCCCTACGAGCAGTACTTC. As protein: CASSLGPPYEQYF.

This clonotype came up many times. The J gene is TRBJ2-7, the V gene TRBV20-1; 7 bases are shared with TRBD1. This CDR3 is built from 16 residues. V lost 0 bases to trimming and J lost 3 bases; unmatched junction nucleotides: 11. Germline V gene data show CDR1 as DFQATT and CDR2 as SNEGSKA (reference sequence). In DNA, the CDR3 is TGCAGTGCTAGAGATCCCCAGACAGGGATTAACTACGAGCAGTACTTC. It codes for CSARDPQTGINYEQYF.

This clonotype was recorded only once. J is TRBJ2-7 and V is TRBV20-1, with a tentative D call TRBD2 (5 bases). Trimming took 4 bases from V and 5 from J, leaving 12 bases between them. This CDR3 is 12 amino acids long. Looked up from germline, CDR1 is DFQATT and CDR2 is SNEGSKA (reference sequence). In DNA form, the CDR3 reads TGCAGTGCTAATCGGGATTCTCACGAGCAGTACTTC. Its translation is CSANRDSHEQYF.

The chain's CDR3 is CASREQGRTNTEAFF. The CDR3 DNA follows: TGTGCCAGCAGAGAACAGGGGAGGACGAACACTGAAGCTTTCTTT. The J gene is TRBJ1-1, the V gene TRBV3-1; 7 bases align to TRBD1. Germline loops: CDR1 LGHDT, CDR2 YNNKEL (reference sequence). The CDR3 spans 15 residues. After removal of 6 bases from V and 1 base from J, the junction contained 8 bases not matched to a gene.

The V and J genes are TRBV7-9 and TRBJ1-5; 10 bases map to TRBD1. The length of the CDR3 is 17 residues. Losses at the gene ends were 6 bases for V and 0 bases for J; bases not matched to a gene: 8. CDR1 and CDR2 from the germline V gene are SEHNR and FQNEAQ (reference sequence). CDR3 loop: CASSYRQGACSNQPQHF. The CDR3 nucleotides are TGTGCCAGCAGTTATCGACAGGGGGCTTGTAGCAATCAGCCCCAGCATTTT.

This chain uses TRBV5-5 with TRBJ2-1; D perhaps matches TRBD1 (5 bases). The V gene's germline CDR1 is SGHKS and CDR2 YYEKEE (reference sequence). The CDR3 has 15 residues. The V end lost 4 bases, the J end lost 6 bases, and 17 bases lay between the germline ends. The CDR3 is CASSLLVAGFNEQFF. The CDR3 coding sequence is TGTGCCAGCAGCCTTCTGGTAGCAGGGTTCAATGAGCAGTTCTTC.

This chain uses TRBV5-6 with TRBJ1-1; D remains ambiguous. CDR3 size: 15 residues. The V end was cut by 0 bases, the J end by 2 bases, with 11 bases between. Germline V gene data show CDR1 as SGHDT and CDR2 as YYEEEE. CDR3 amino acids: CASSLGIPRNTEAFF. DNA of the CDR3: TGTGCCAGCAGCTTGGGGATACCGAGAAACACTGAAGCTTTCTTT.

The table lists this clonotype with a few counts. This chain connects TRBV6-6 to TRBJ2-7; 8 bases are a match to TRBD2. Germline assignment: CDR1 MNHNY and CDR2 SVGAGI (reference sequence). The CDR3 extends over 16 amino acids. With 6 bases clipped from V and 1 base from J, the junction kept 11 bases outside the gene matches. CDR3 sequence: CASRGSLAGNSYEQYF. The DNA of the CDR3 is TGTGCCAGCAGGGGGTCTCTAGCGGGCAATTCCTACGAGCAGTACTTC.

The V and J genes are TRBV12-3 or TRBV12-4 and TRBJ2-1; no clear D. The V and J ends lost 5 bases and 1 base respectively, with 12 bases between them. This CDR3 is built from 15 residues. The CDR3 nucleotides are TGTGCCAGCAGTCAGCCCATCGGATCCTACAATGAGCAGTTCTTC. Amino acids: CASSQPIGSYNEQFF.